This entry lists 10 T cell receptor beta chains sequenced from one sample in a study of T cell changes during pregnancy in multiple sclerosis (dated by TCRdb to the late 2010s). Libraries were made using the immunoSEQ multiplex PCR assay. Here the immuneACCESS table is served through TCRdb, limited to in-frame sequences with V and J called. Missing clones are a known gap in these copies; in checked studies unresolved V genes cover under half, and the rest lacks a known reason. This sample holds tens of thousands of clones; roughly 94% were observed only once. 2% to 3% of the sample lies in the top ten. This specimen was CD8+ T cells from peripheral blood mononuclear cells, taken after pregnancy. All receptors come from a female donor with multiple sclerosis, enrolled in a pregnancy study.

This chain connects TRBV9 to TRBJ2-1, with 8 bases identical to TRBD2. This CDR3 is built from 15 residues. V lost 5 bases to trimming and J lost 10 bases; unmatched junction nucleotides: 14. Germline values: CDR1 SGDLS, CDR2 YYNGEE. The chain's CDR3 is CASSATSGPLGEQFF. In DNA form, the CDR3 reads TGTGCCAGCAGTGCTACTAGCGGACCACTCGGAGAGCAGTTCTTC. The entire variable domain, with the rest obtained from reference TRBV9 and TRBJ2-1, is as follows: DSGVTQTPKHLITATGQRVTLRCSPRSGDLSVYWYQQSLDQGLQFLIQYYNGEERAKGNILERFSAQQFPDLHSELNLSSLELGDSALYFCASSATSGPLGEQFFGPGTRLTVL.

V gene TRBV27 combines with J gene TRBJ2-1; D gene uncertain. There are 11 residues in the CDR3. Germline V gene lookup returns CDR1 MNHEY and CDR2 SMNVEV (reference sequence). The V end lost 4 bases, the J end lost 12 bases, and 10 bases lay between the germline ends. The CDR3 DNA is TGTGCCAGCAGTTCCGGGTTTGTGCAGTTCTTC. It yields the protein CASSSGFVQFF.

The chain carries TRBV2 and TRBJ1-1; D remains ambiguous. The CDR3 length is 16 residues. Germline CDR1 is SNHLY and CDR2 is FYNNEI. Between the trimmed V and J ends, which lost 4 bases and 0 bases, there was a span of 15 bases. The CDR3 DNA reads as TGTGCCAGCAGTGCTGCGGGCAGGAGCCTGAACACTGAAGCTTTCTTT. It codes for CASSAAGRSLNTEAFF.

This clone was detected once. The chain links TRBV19 to TRBJ2-2; D uncertain. The germline gives CDR1 LNHDA, CDR2 SQIVND (reference sequence). There are 13 residues in the CDR3. V shed 3 bases and J shed 10 bases, with 12 bases lying between them. The CDR3 here is CASSMVSNEELFF. The DNA for the CDR3 is TGTGCCAGTAGTATGGTATCTAACGAGGAGCTGTTTTTT.

The chain couples TRBV9 to TRBJ2-1; TRBD1 aligns across 9 bases. Per germline, CDR1 SGDLS and CDR2 YYNGEE. The V segment lost 1 base and the J segment 8 bases; nucleotides outside the gene matches: 10. CDR3 length: 16 amino acids. The CDR3 protein is CASSVSWTGVEDEQFF. For the CDR3, the DNA is TGTGCCAGCAGCGTAAGTTGGACAGGGGTGGAAGATGAGCAGTTCTTC.

This clone was seen once. The V and J genes are TRBV28 and TRBJ1-1, with 12 bases that match TRBD1. Germline CDR1 MDHEN, CDR2 SYDVKM. This CDR3 is built from 19 residues. V was pared by 7 bases and J by 3 bases, with 18 bases of the junction left unmatched. The CDR3 region is CASTHPWSGTGGADTEAFF. The DNA of the CDR3 is TGTGCCAGCACTCATCCCTGGAGTGGGACAGGGGGCGCGGACACTGAAGCTTTCTTT.

V gene TRBV28 combines with J gene TRBJ1-1; D is possibly TRBD1 (5 bases). This CDR3 is 16 amino acids long. V was shortened by 6 bases and J by 3 bases, with 20 bases between the two germline ends. Per germline, CDR1 MDHEN and CDR2 SYDVKM. This CDR3 is CASRRAKGEPYTEAFF. In nucleotides, the CDR3 is TGTGCCAGCAGAAGAGCCAAAGGGGAACCCTACACTGAAGCTTTCTTT. Combining the CDR3 with reference TRBV28 and TRBJ1-1 gives the whole variable domain DVKVTQSSRYLVKRTGEKVFLECVQDMDHENMFWYRQDPGLGLRLIYFSYDVKMKEKGDIPEGYSVSREKKERFSLILESASTNQTSMYLCASRRAKGEPYTEAFFGQGTRLTVV.

The gene calls are TRBV5-1 and TRBJ2-5; a weak D match, TRBD1 (6 bases). V was pared by 2 bases and J by 1 base, with 15 bases between. CDR1 SGHRS and CDR2 YFSETQ come from the germline V gene. The CDR3 loop spans 16 amino acids. The CDR3 loop is CASSFPLQGSQETQYF. The CDR3 region has the DNA TGCGCCAGCAGCTTCCCCTTACAGGGATCCCAAGAGACCCAGTACTTC. Drawing the rest from reference TRBV5-1 and TRBJ2-5, the complete variable domain is KAGVTQTPRYLIKTRGQQVTLSCSPISGHRSVSWYQQTPGQGLQFLFEYFSETQRNKGNFPGRFSGRQFSNSRSEMNVSTLELGDSALYLCASSFPLQGSQETQYFGPGTRLLVL.

About this clone itself: At one boundary the junction diverges from the germline segment, which might be a read error. The chain employs TRBV29-1 and TRBJ2-3, with TRBD1 matching over 10 bases. The length of the CDR3 is 14 residues. Germline CDR1 reads SQVTM; CDR2 reads ANQGSEA. The CDR3 nucleotides read TGCAGCGTAGAAGACAGGGGGCTCACAGATACGCAGTATTTT. Residues: CSVEDRGLTDTQYF.

This clone appeared once. This chain connects TRBV7-9 to TRBJ2-5; 7 bases fit TRBD2. Per germline, CDR1 SEHNR and CDR2 FQNEAQ (reference sequence). The CDR3 is made up of 11 amino acids. V shed 11 bases and J 2 bases; nucleotides not matched to a gene: 2. The CDR3 loop reads CAWEGQETQYF. Written as DNA, the CDR3 is TGTGCCTGGGAGGGGCAAGAGACCCAGTACTTC.